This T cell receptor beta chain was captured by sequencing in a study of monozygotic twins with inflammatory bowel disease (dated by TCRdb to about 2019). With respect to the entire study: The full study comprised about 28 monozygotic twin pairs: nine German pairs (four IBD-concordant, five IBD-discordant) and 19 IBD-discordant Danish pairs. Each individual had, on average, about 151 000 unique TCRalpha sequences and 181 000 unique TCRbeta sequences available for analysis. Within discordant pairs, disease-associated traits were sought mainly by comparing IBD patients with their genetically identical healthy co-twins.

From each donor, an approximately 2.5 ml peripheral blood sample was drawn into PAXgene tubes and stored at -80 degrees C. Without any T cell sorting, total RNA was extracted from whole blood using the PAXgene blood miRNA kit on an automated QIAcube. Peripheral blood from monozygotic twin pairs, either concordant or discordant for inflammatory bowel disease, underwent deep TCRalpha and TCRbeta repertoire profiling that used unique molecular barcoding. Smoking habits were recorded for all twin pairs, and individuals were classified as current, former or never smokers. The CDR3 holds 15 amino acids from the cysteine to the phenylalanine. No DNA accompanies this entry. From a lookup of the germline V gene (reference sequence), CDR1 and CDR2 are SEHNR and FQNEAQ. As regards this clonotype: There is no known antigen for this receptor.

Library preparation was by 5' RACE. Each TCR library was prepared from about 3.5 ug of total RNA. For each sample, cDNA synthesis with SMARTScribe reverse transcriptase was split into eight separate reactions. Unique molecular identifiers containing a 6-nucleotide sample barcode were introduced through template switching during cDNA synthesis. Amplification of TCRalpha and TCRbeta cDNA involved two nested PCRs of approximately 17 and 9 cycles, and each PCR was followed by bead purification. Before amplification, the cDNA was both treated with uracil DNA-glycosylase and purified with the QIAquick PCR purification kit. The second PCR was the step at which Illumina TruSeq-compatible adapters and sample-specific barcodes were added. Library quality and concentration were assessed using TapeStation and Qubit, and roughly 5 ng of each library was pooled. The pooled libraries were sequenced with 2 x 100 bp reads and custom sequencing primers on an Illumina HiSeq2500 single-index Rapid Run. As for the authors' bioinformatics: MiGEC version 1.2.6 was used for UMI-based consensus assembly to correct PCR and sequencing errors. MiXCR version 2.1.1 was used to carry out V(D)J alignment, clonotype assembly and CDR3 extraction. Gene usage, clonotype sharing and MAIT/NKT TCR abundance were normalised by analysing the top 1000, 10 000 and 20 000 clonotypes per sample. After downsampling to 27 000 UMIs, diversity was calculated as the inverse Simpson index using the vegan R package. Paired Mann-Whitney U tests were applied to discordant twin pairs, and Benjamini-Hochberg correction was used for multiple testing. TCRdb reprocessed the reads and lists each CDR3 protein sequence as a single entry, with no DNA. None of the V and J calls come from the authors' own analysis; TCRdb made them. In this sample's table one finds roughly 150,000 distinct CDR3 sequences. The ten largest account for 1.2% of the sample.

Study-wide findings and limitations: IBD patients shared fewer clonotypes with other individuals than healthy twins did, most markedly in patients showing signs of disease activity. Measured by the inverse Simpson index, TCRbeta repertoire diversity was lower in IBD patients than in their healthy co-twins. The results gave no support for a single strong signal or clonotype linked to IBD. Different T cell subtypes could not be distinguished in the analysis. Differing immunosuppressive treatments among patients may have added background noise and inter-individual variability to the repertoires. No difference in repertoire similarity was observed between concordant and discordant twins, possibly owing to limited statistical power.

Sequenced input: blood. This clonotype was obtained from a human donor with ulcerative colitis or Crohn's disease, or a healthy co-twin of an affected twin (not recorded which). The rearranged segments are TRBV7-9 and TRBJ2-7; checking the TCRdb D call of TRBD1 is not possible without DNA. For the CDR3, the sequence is CASRDVTGRYYEQYF.